These T cell receptor beta chains were read from a single sample in a study of CD8 T cell repertoires and HIV-1 epitope variants. Assay used: immunoSEQ multiplex PCR; TCRdb lists only in-frame clones, some missing. The sample carries about 95,000 clones, 74% recorded once. The source material was uncultured baseline CD8+ T cells from peripheral blood mononuclear cells (PBMCs). These receptors came from a male donor with HIV. Both conserved end residues are part of each CDR3. A D gene is named only where the DNA matches it firmly. Size is omitted from some rows. Given values are once, few, many or a class for expanded clones.

>NA|NA|TRBV6-6|TRBJ1-1
TGTGCCAGCAGTTACTCGAGACAGCAGAACACTGAAGCTTTCTTT
CASSYSRQQNTEAFF
>NA|NA|TRBV5-4|TRBJ2-3
TGTGCCAGCAGCTCTAACCGGGACCAAGATACGCAGTATTTT
CASSSNRDQDTQYF
>NA|NA|TRBV6-5|TRBJ2-3
TGTGCCAGCAGTTATTCGGGCCAGTCCCCAGATACGCAGTATTTT
CASSYSGQSPDTQYF
>NA|once|TRBV28|TRBJ2-3
TGTGCCAGCAGTTCCTCGGCCGGGTCTAGCAGAGATACGCAGTATTTT
CASSSSAGSSRDTQYF
>NA|NA|TRBV4-3|TRBJ1-5
TGCGCCAGCAGCCAATCGGCAGGGAATCAGCCCCAGCATTTT
CASSQSAGNQPQHF
>NA|NA|TRBV7-3|TRBJ1-6
TGTGCCAGCAGCTTAAGCATAGAGTCAAGACTCCACTTT
CASSLSIESRLHF
>TRBD1|NA|TRBV19|TRBJ1-3
TGTGCCAGTAGATCCGACAGGGGGATAAACTCTGGAAACACCATATATTTT
CASRSDRGINSGNTIYF
>NA|NA|TRBV14|TRBJ1-6
TGTGCCAGCAGCCAAGAGTTAAGGGATTCACCCCTCCACTTT
CASSQELRDSPLHF
>NA|NA|TRBV7-2|TRBJ1-2
TGTGCCTCTTTGGGGGCTTCCTATGGCTACACCTTC
CASLGASYGYTF
>NA|once|TRBV6-5|TRBJ2-1
TGTGCCAGCAGTTACGGATTCACGACTGGGATAAATGAGCAGTTCTTC
CASSYGFTTGINEQFF
>TRBD2|NA|TRBV5-1|TRBJ2-2
TGCGCCAGCAGAAGTCGGACTAGCGCCGACACCGGGGAGCTGTTTTTT
CASRSRTSADTGELFF
>NA|NA|TRBV27|TRBJ1-4
TGTGCCAGCAGTCTAAGGGGTAATGAAAAACTGTTTTTT
CASSLRGNEKLFF
>NA|once|TRBV5-6|TRBJ2-7
TGTGCCAGCAGTCCTCCTTCTAGGAGGAGAACCTACGAGCAGTACTTC
CASSPPSRRRTYEQYF
>NA|few|TRBV19|TRBJ1-2
TGTGCCAGTAGCGCACGACCGATTAAAAACTATGGCTACACCTTC
CASSARPIKNYGYTF
>TRBD1|NA|TRBV6-6|TRBJ1-1
TGTGCCAGCAGGGACAGGGGAGGCACTGAAGCTTTCTTT
CASRDRGGTEAFF
>NA|NA|TRBV29-1|TRBJ1-1
TGCAGCGTTAGCCCCAAGGGGGTTAACACTGAAGCTTTCTTT
CSVSPKGVNTEAFF
>TRBD1|NA|TRBV27|TRBJ2-7
TGTGCCAGCAGGACGGGACAGGGGGAAGACTACGAGCAGTACTTC
CASRTGQGEDYEQYF
>NA|NA|TRBV21-1|TRBJ2-7
TGTGCCAGCAGCAGCGACAGGAGGAGCTACGAGCAGTACTTC
CASSSDRRSYEQYF
>NA|NA|TRBV30|TRBJ2-1
TGTGCCTGGAGTGGCGTAATTGAGCAGTTCTTC
CAWSGVIEQFF
>NA|NA|TRBV18|TRBJ2-7
TGTGCCAGCTCACCACCGTCTAAGGTCTACGAGCAGTACTTC
CASSPPSKVYEQYF
>NA|NA|TRBV5-1|TRBJ2-2
TGCGCCAGCAGCTTGGCTGGGAAAGCCGGGGAGCTGTTTTTT
CASSLAGKAGELFF
>NA|NA|TRBV28|TRBJ1-5
TGTGCCAGCATCTATTCCGGGGCTCAGCCCCAGCATTTT
CASIYSGAQPQHF
>NA|NA|TRBV7-2|TRBJ2-2
TGTGCCAGCAGCCGCAGGCAGGGGAAATCGTTCGGGGAGCTGTTTTTT
CASSRRQGKSFGELFF
>NA|NA|TRBV5-1|TRBJ1-2
TGCGCCAGCAGCTTGGACGGGTACGACTATGGCTACACCTTC
CASSLDGYDYGYTF
>NA|NA|TRBV15|TRBJ1-2
TGTGCCACCAGCAGAGATCCCGCGGGTGGCTACACCTTC
CATSRDPAGGYTF
>TRBD1|NA|TRBV5-5|TRBJ1-6
TGTGCCAGCAGAAACAGGGGTTTTGGTAATTCACCCCTCCACTTT
CASRNRGFGNSPLHF
>TRBD2|NA|TRBV28|TRBJ2-5
TGTGCCAGCAGTTTAGGGGCTAGCGGGTTCCAAGAGACCCAGTACTTC
CASSLGASGFQETQYF
>NA|NA|TRBV9|TRBJ2-6
TGTGCCAGCAGCGTAGTTGGAAGGGGAGCCGGGGCCAACGTCCTGACTTTC
CASSVVGRGAGANVLTF
>NA|NA|TRBV30|TRBJ1-3
TGTGCCTGGAGTAGGAGGGGCGGAAACACCATATATTTT
CAWSRRGGNTIYF
>NA|NA|TRBV9|TRBJ2-7
TGTGCCAGCAGCGTAGCGGCTGGGGCCCCCTACGAGCAGTACTTC
CASSVAAGAPYEQYF
>TRBD2|few|TRBV2|TRBJ2-7
TGTGCCAGCAGTGAAGGGCTAGCGGTCGCCTACGAGCAGTACTTC
CASSEGLAVAYEQYF
>NA|once|TRBV7-6|TRBJ2-1
TGTGCCAGCAGCCCCTGGGCCCCAGATGAGCAGTTCTTC
CASSPWAPDEQFF
>NA|NA|TRBV19|TRBJ2-7
TGTGCCAGTAGTATCGGAAGGGGTGAATGGAACGAGCAGTACTTC
CASSIGRGEWNEQYF
>TRBD1|NA|TRBV6-6|TRBJ2-3
TGTGCCAGCAGTTACGTAGGACAGGGGCAGGGTACGCAGTATTTT
CASSYVGQGQGTQYF
>NA|few|TRBV15|TRBJ2-5
TGTGCCACCAGCAGTCGGTATCCCTCGGGAGAGACCCAGTACTTC
CATSSRYPSGETQYF
>NA|NA|TRBV4-2|TRBJ2-7
TGTGCCAGCAGCCAAGACAGGGGAAGCTCCTACGAGCAGTACTTC
CASSQDRGSSYEQYF
>NA|NA|TRBV5-1|TRBJ1-5
TGCGCCAGCAACTGTGCTAGGGACACACAAAATCAGCCCCAGCATTTT
CASNCARDTQNQPQHF
>NA|NA|TRBV5-1|TRBJ1-1
TGCGCCAGCAGGATCGACAGGTACACTGAAGCTTTCTTT
CASRIDRYTEAFF
>NA|NA|TRBV6-1|TRBJ1-5
TGTGCCAGCACCCAGGGGTATAGCAATCAGCCCCAGCATTTT
CASTQGYSNQPQHF
>TRBD1|NA|TRBV6-1|TRBJ1-4
TGTGCCAGCAGAACAGGGGTTCCTAATGAAAAACTGTTTTTT
CASRTGVPNEKLFF
>NA|NA|TRBV7-8|TRBJ2-7
TGTGCCAGCAGCTTACCCCGAGCAGGGGCGAGAGAGCAGTACTTC
CASSLPRAGAREQYF
>TRBD1|NA|TRBV6-4|TRBJ1-5
TGTGCCAGCAGCCGAGACAGGGAGCGAAGCAATCAGCCCCAGCATTTT
CASSRDRERSNQPQHF
>TRBD2|NA|TRBV4-1|TRBJ2-3
TGCGCCAGCAGCCAAGATGACGGGGGGAGCACAGATACGCAGTATTTT
CASSQDDGGSTDTQYF
>TRBD2|NA|TRBV7-2|TRBJ2-7
TGTGCCAGCAGGTTTACTAGCGGGGCGCCCTACGAGCAGTACTTC
CASRFTSGAPYEQYF
>NA|NA|TRBV7-6|TRBJ2-7
TGTGCCAGCAGTTCAGGACAGAAAGAGCAGTACTTC
CASSSGQKEQYF
>TRBD2|NA|TRBV5-6|TRBJ2-7
TGTGCCAGCAGCTGGGAGGCGGGAGGACGAACCTACGAGCAGTACTTC
CASSWEAGGRTYEQYF
>NA|NA|TRBV30|TRBJ2-1
TGTGCCTGGGGGGGCCCCTCCTACAATGAGCAGTTCTTC
CAWGGPSYNEQFF
>NA|NA|TRBV7-3|TRBJ2-1
TGTGCCAGCAGCTCCCAGGGAACAGGGACAATGATGCAGTTCTTC
CASSSQGTGTMMQFF
>TRBD1|NA|TRBV4-3|TRBJ2-1
TGCGCCAGCAGCCAAGCAGGGGGATCTGAGCAGTTCTTC
CASSQAGGSEQFF
>NA|NA|TRBV10-3|TRBJ2-3
TGTGCCATCCAAGACCTTTCGAATCCGCAGTATTTT
CAIQDLSNPQYF
>NA|NA|TRBV15|TRBJ2-7
TGTGCCACCAGCAGAGAACCCCGTTACGAGCAGTACTTC
CATSREPRYEQYF
>NA|NA|TRBV5-1|TRBJ2-1
TGCGCCAGCAGCTTGGCTGTGGAGAATGAGCAGTTCTTC
CASSLAVENEQFF
>NA|NA|TRBV19|TRBJ2-1
TGTGCCAGTAGTATAGCAGGTTTTGGGCAACACAATGAGCAGTTCTTC
CASSIAGFGQHNEQFF